A single T cell receptor beta chain is shown here with its context. With random hexamers, 0.5 to 1 ug RNA was reverse transcribed. Amplification of TCR beta CDR3 across 54 Vbeta and 13 Jbeta was performed with immunoSEQ multiplex PCR. TCRdb redid the calling of the immunoSEQ multiplex PCR reads with MiXCR, one entry per CDR3 protein. The sample holds fewer than 150,000 distinct CDR3 sequences, around 94% seen once. CDR3 length: 14 amino acids. The V end lost 6 bases, the J end lost 2 bases, and 15 bases lay between the germline ends. CDR1 is SGDLS, CDR2 YYNGEE, per germline. This sample was taken from a study of CD8 T cells in Susac syndrome. The authors negatively isolated CD8+ and CD4+ T cells and FACS-enriched TEMRA cells.

The chain recombines TRBV9 with TRBJ2-7; either TRBD1 or TRBD2 may fit D (5 bases each). This receptor was identified in a human donor in good health. Source material: CD8+ T cells from PBMCs. The CDR3 loop is CASNHGDRTYEQYF. The CDR3 region has the DNA TGTGCCAGCAATCACGGGGACCGAACCTACGAGCAGTACTTC.